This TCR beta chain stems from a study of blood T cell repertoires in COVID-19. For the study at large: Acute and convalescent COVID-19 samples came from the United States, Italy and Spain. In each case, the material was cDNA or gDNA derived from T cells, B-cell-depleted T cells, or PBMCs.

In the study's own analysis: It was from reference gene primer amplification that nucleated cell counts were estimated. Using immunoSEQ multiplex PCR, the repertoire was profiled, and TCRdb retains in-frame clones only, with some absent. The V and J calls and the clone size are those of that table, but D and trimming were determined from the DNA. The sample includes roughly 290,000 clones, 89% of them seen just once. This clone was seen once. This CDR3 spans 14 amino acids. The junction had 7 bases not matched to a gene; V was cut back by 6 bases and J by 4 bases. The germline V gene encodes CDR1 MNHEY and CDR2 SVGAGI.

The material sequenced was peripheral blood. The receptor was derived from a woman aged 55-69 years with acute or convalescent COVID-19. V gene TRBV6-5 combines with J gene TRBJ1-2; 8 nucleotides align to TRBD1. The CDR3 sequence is CASRPQTGVYGYTF. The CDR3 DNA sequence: TGTGCCAGCAGGCCGCAGACAGGGGTCTATGGCTACACCTTC.